This TCR beta chain was sequenced in a study of blood T cell repertoires in COVID-19. The wider study: T cells, B-cell-depleted T cells, or PBMCs provided the cDNA or gDNA that served as material.

Original handling: It was from reference gene primer amplification that nucleated cell counts were estimated. Method: immunoSEQ multiplex PCR; TCRdb's copy keeps in-frame clones and lacks some. V, J and clone size are those of that table, while D and trimming were read from the DNA. Among roughly 110,000 clones, about three quarters were seen once, and the ten largest hold 4% to 5.5%. V lost 7 bases to trimming and J lost 7 bases, with 20 bases between them. The CDR3 totals 14 residues. CDR1 is SQVTM, CDR2 ANQGSEA, per germline. The J gene is TRBJ2-1, the V gene TRBV29-1, with D tentatively TRBD1 (6 bases). What was sequenced was peripheral blood. The receptor was derived from a man aged 70-80 years with acute or convalescent COVID-19. Here the CDR3 DNA reads TGCAGCGCTGACACAGGGTTTACCGGGAATGAGCAGTTCTTC. It translates to CSADTGFTGNEQFF.